Described below is a single TCR beta chain sequence and its context. After removal of 0 bases from V and 3 bases from J, the junction contained 5 bases not matched to a gene. The germline V gene encodes CDR1 SGHRS and CDR2 YFSETQ. There are 15 residues in the CDR3. The data originate from a study of cytomegalovirus exposure and HLA in healthy donors. Researchers ran the PCR with 60 Vbeta and 13 Jbeta primers. Some clones are missing from TCRdb's copy, which holds only in-frame ones; the method was immunoSEQ multiplex PCR. The data contain roughly 160,000 clones, 80% to 85% of them singletons. Material: PBMCs. The chain joins TRBV5-1 to TRBJ2-7; 8 positions agree with TRBD2. The source of this sequence is a man aged 30 to 45 in good health and CMV-seronegative. CDR3 DNA sequence: TGCGCCAGCAGCTTGGCTCGCGGGAGGATCTACGAGCAGTACTTC. Translated: CASSLARGRIYEQYF.